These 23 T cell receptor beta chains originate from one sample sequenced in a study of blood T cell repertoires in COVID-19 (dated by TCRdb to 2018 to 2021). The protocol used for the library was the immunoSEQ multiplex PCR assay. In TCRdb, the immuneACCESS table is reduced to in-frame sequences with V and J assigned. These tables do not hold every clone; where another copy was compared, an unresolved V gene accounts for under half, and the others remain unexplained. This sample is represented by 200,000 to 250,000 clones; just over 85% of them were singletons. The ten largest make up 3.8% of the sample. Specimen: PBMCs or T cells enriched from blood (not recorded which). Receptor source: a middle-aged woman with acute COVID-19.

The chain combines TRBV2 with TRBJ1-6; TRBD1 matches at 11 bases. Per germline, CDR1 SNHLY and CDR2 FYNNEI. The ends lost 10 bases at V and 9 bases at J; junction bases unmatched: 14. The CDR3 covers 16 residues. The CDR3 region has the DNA TGTGCCACCCTTCTGGACAGGGGGCAGACGGGTTCACCCCTCCACTTT. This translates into CATLLDRGQTGSPLHF.

The CDR3 bases are TGTGCCAGCAGCCCCGGCCTAGCGGGCACAGATACGCAGTATTTT. It specifies CASSPGLAGTDTQYF. The gene calls are TRBV3-1 (or the pseudogene TRBV3-2) and TRBJ2-3, with 7 bases lining up with TRBD2. V trimming: 4 bases; J trimming: 1 base; junction bases outside the gene matches: 5. The V gene's germline CDR1 is LGHDT and CDR2 YNNKEL (reference sequence). CDR3 length: 15 residues.

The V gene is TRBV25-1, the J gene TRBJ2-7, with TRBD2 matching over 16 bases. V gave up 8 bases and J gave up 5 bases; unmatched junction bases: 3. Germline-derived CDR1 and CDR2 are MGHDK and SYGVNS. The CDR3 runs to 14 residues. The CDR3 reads CASGTSGRAHEQYF. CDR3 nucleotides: TGTGCCAGCGGGACTAGCGGGAGGGCCCACGAGCAGTACTTC.

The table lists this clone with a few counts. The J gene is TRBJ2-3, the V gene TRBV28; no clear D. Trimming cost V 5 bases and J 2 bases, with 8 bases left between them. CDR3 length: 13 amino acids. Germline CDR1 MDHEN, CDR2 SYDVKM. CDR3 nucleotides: TGTGCCAGCAGTCCTACGGTCACAGATACGCAGTATTTT. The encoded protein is CASSPTVTDTQYF.

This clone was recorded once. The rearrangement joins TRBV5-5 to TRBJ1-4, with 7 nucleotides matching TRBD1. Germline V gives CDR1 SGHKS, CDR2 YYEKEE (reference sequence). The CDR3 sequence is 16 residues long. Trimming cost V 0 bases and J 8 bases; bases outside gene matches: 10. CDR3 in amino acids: CASSLASGRGREKLFF. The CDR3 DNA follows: TGTGCCAGCAGCTTGGCCAGCGGCAGGGGGAGGGAAAAACTGTTTTTT.

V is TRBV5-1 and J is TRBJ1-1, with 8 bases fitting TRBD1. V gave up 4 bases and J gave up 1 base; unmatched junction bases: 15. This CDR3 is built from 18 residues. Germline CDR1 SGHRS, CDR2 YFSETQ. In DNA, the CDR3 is TGCGCCAGCAGCGCCTCTTATTTGACAGGGGATAGGAACACTGAAGCTTTCTTT. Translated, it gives CASSASYLTGDRNTEAFF.

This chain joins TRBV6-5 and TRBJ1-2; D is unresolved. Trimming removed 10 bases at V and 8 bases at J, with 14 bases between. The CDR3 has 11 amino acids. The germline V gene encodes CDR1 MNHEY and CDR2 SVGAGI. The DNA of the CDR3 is TGTGCCAACAGAGGGAGGAACGGCTACACCTTC. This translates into CANRGRNGYTF.

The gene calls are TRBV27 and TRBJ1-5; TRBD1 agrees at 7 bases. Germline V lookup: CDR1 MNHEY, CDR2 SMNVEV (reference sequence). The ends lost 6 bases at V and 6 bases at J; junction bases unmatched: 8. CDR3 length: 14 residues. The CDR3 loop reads CASRSGQVLQPQHF. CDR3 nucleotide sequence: TGTGCCAGCAGAAGCGGACAGGTACTTCAGCCCCAGCATTTT.

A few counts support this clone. The DNA of the CDR3 is TGTGCCAGCAGGCGGTCGACAGGGATCCACGAGCAGTACTTC. Its translation is CASRRSTGIHEQYF. This chain links TRBV6-5 with TRBJ2-7; 7 nucleotides agree with TRBD1. The germline V gene encodes CDR1 MNHEY and CDR2 SVGAGI. The CDR3 extends over 14 amino acids. J gave up 5 bases and V 6 bases, and 10 bases lay outside the gene matches.

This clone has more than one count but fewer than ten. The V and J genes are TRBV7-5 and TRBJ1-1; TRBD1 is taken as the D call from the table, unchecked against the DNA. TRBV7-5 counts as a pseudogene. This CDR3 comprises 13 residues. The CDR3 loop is CVRSRTGITEAFF. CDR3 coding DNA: TGTGTCAGAAGCCGGACAGGGATTACTGAAGCTTTCTTT.

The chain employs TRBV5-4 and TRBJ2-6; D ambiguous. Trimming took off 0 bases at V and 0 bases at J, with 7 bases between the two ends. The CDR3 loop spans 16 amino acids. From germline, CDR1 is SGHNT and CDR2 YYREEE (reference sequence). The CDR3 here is CASSLDLASGANVLTF. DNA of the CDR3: TGTGCCAGCAGCTTGGATCTGGCCTCTGGGGCCAACGTCCTGACTTTC.

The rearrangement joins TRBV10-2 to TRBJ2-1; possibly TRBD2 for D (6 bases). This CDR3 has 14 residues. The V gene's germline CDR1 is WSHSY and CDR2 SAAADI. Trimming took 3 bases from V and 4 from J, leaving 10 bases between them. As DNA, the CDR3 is TGCGCCAGCAGTGAACGGGAGTCTTACAATGAGCAGTTCTTC. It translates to CASSERESYNEQFF.

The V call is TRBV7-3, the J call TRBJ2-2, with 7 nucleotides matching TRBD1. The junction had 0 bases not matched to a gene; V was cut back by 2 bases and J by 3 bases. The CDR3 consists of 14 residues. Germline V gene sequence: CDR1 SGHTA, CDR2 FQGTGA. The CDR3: CASSLGTDTGELFF. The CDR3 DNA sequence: TGTGCCAGCAGCTTAGGGACAGACACCGGGGAGCTGTTTTTT.

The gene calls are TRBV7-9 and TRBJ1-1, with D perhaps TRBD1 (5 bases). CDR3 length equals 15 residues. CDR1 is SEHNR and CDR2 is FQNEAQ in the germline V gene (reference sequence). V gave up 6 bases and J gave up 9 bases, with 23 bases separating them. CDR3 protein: CASSLRGRAGDQAFF. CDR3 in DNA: TGTGCCAGCAGTCTCCGGGGCCGGGCGGGGGACCAAGCTTTCTTT.

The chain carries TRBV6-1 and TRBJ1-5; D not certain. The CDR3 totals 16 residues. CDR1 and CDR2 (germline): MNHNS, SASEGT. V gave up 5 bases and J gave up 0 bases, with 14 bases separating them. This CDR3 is CASSQGGRISNQPQHF. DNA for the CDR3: TGTGCCAGCAGTCAAGGAGGGCGTATTAGCAATCAGCCCCAGCATTTT.

The CDR3 DNA is TGTGCCAGCGGGACAGGCGTACCCAATGAGCAGTTCTTC. It is translated as CASGTGVPNEQFF. V usage is TRBV28 and J usage is TRBJ2-1; 8 bases align to TRBD1. This CDR3 contains 13 residues. The trim removed 8 bases at V and 6 bases at J, leaving 6 bases unmatched. The V gene's germline CDR1 is MDHEN and CDR2 SYDVKM.

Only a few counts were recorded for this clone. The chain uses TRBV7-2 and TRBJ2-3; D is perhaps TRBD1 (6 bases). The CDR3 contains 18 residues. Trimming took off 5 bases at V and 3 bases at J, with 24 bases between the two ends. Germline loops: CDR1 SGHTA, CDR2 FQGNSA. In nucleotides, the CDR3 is TGTGCCAGCAGCCGGACAGCTGGGGGTTCGGGGTTGACAGATACGCAGTATTTT. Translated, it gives CASSRTAGGSGLTDTQYF.

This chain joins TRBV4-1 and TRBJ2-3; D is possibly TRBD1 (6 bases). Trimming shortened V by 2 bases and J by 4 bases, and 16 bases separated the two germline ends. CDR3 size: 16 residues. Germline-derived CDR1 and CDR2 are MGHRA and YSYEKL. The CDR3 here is CASSQPRPQGADTQYF. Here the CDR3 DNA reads TGCGCCAGCAGCCAACCCAGGCCACAGGGTGCAGATACGCAGTATTTT.

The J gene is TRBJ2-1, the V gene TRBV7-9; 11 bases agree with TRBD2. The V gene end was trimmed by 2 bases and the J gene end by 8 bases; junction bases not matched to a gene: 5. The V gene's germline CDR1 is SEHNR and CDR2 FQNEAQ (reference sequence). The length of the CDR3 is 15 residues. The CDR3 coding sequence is TGTGCCAGCAGCTTACTTACTAGCGGGAGCTATGAGCAGTTCTTC. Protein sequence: CASSLLTSGSYEQFF. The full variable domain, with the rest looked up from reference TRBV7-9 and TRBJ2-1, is DTGVSQNPRHKITKRGQNVTFRCDPISEHNRLYWYRQTLGQGPEFLTYFQNEAQLEKSRLLSDRFSAERPKGSFSTLEIQRTEQGDSAMYLCASSLLTSGSYEQFFGPGTRLTVL.

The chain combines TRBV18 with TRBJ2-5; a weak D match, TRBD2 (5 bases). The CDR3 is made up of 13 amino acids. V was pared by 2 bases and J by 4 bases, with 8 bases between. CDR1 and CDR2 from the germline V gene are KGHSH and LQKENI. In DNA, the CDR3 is TGTGCCAGCTCACCATTGAGCGGAGAGACCCAGTACTTC. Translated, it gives CASSPLSGETQYF.

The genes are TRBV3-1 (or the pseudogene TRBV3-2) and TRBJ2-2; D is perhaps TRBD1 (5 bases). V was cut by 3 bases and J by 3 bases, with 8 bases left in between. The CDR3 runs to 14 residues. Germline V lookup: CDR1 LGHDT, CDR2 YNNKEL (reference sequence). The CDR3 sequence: CASSQLRDTGELFF. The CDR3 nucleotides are TGTGCCAGCAGCCAGCTCAGGGACACCGGGGAGCTGTTTTTT.

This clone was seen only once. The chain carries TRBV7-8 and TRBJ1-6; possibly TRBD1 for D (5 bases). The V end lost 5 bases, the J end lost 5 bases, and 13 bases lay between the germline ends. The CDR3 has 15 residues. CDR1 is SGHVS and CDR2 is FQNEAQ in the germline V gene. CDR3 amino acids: CASSVRVRDNSPLHF. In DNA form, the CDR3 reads TGTGCCAGCAGCGTCAGGGTGCGCGATAATTCACCCCTCCACTTT.

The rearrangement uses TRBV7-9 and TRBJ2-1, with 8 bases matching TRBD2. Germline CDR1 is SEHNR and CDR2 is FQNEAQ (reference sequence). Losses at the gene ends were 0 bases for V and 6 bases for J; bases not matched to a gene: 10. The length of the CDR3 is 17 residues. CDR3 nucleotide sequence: TGTGCCAGCAGCTTAGCCACCACCGGGACTAGACTCAATGAGCAGTTCTTC. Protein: CASSLATTGTRLNEQFF.